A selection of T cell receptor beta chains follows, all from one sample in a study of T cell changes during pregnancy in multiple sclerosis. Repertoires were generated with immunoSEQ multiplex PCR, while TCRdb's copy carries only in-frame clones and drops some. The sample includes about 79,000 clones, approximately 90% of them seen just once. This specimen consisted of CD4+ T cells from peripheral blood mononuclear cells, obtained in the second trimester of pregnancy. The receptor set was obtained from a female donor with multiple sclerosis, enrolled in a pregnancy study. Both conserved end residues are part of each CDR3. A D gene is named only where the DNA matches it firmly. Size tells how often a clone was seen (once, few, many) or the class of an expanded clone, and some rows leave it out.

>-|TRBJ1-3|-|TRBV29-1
TGCAGCGTTAAGAGGCGGCTCGACAGCTCTGGAAACACCATATATTTT
CSVKRRLDSSGNTIYF
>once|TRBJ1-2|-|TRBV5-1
TGCGCCAGCAGCTTGGAAGAGGGTTCTGGCTACACCTTC
CASSLEEGSGYTF
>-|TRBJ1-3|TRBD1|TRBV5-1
TGCGCCAGCAGCGGGACAGGGGTAACAGGAAACACCATATATTTT
CASSGTGVTGNTIYF
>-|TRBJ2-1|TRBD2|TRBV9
TGTGCCAGCAGCGGGGGACTAGCGGGAGTTGCTGAGCAGTTCTTC
CASSGGLAGVAEQFF
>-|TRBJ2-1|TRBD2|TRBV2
TGTGCCAGCAGTGACCACGGGACTAGCGGCTACAATGAGCAGTTCTTC
CASSDHGTSGYNEQFF
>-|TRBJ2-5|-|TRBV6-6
TGTGCCAGCACCACGACATCTCCAGCAGGGGAGACCCAGTACTTC
CASTTTSPAGETQYF
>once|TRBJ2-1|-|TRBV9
TGTGCCAGCAGCCGGGACTCCACAGACGAGCAGTTCTTC
CASSRDSTDEQFF
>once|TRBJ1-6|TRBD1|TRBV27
TGTGCCAGCAGTACCCGCGGGACAGGGAATATTTCACCCCTCCACTTT
CASSTRGTGNISPLHF
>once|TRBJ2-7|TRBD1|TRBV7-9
TGTGCCAGCAGCCCACCGACAGGGATTTCTTACGAGCAGTACTTC
CASSPPTGISYEQYF
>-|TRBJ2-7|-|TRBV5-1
TGCGCCAGCAGCTTGAGCGGCAGACATAATATTCACGAGCAGTACTTC
CASSLSGRHNIHEQYF
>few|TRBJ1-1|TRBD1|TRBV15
TGTGCCACCAGCAGAGACCCTGGACAGGGATCGACTTTCTTT
CATSRDPGQGSTFF
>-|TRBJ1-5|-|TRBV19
TGTGCCAGTAGTATTTTGGGCTGGCAGCCCCAGCATTTT
CASSILGWQPQHF
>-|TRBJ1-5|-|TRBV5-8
TGTGCCAGCAGCTTGAGGGCCGCCGGGGCCCAGCATTTT
CASSLRAAGAQHF
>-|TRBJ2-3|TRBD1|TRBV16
TGTGCCAGCAGCCAATTTGGGACAGGGCGTACAGATACGCAGTATTTT
CASSQFGTGRTDTQYF
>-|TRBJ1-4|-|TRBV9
TGTGCCAGCAGCCCCGCCGGGGGGCGGGGTGAAAAACTGTTTTTT
CASSPAGGRGEKLFF
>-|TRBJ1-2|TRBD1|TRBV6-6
TGTGCCAGCAGTTCCGGGACAGATCTCGACCGTGGCTACACCTTC
CASSSGTDLDRGYTF
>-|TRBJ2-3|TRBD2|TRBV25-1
TGTGCCAGCAGTGAAGTGAGGTTAGCGGGAGGGCCAACAGATACGCAGTATTTT
CASSEVRLAGGPTDTQYF
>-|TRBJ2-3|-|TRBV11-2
TGTGCCAGCAGCTTAGGGCAGAATACGCAGTATTTT
CASSLGQNTQYF
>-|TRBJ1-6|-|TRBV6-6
TGTGCCAGCAGTTACTCGATAGATTCACCCCTCCACTTT
CASSYSIDSPLHF
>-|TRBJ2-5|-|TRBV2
TGTGCCAGCATGAGTCGAGAGACCCAGTACTTC
CASMSRETQYF
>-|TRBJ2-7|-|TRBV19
TGTGCCAGTAGTCCCTCGGACACGGGCTACGAGCAGTACTTC
CASSPSDTGYEQYF
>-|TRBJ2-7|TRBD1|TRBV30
TGTGCCAGATCGACAGGGATTGCCTACGAGCAGTACTTC
CARSTGIAYEQYF
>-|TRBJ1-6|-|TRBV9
TGTGCCAGCGGCGGAGCTAATAATTCACCCCTCCACTTT
CASGGANNSPLHF
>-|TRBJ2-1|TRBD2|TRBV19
TGTGCCAGTAGGAACGGACTAGCCTACAATGAGCAGTTCTTC
CASRNGLAYNEQFF
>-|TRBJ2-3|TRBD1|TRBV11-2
TGTGCCAGCAGCTACAGGACAGGGGGATGGACAGATACGCAGTATTTT
CASSYRTGGWTDTQYF
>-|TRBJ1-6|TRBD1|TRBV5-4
TGTGCCAGCAGCCTGCAGGGACAGGCCAATTCACCCCTCCACTTT
CASSLQGQANSPLHF
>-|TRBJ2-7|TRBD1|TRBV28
TGTGCCAGCAGACAGCAAGGGGACAGGGGGAAGCAGTACTTC
CASRQQGDRGKQYF
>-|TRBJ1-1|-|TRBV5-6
TGTGCCAGCAGCCCGCCGGGAGTGGGCAACACTGAAGCTTTCTTT
CASSPPGVGNTEAFF